This T cell receptor beta chain was identified in a study of blood T cells in healthy people across ages. Study results and caveats: Roughly linear age-related decline in beta diversity appeared, significant by age approximately 41.

A word on this clonotype: Its cognate antigen is unknown.

Combining a sample-barcoded 5' primer with a J-beta primer mix, a second PCR ran for about 7 to 11 cycles. TCRdb reprocessed the 5' RACE reads with MiXCR, giving one entry per CDR3 protein. This table has 950,000 to 1,200,000 distinct CDR3 sequences, roughly two fifths appearing once. V was trimmed by 5 bases and J by 5 bases, leaving 9 bases between them. The CDR3 has 12 amino acids. CDR1 and CDR2 from the germline V gene are SGDLS and YYNGEE. The sample comprised blood. This sequence joins TRBV9 and TRBJ2-3; D tentatively reads TRBD1 or TRBD2 (5 bases each). The TCR comes from a young man in good health. The CDR3 reads CASRGTKDTQYF. The CDR3 region has the DNA TGTGCCAGCAGAGGGACCAAAGATACGCAGTATTTT. Full variable domain (remainder filled in from reference TRBV9 and TRBJ2-3): DSGVTQTPKHLITATGQRVTLRCSPRSGDLSVYWYQQSLDQGLQFLIQYYNGEERAKGNILERFSAQQFPDLHSELNLSSLELGDSALYFCASRGTKDTQYFGPGTRLTVL.